Listed below are T cell receptor beta chains from one sample, sequenced in a study of T cells in Graves' hyperthyroidism and ophthalmopathy. TCRdb itself ran the multiplex PCR reads through MiXCR, one entry per CDR3 protein. Of fewer than 700,000 distinct CDR3 sequences in the sample, around 15% were seen once. Sequenced sample: blood. The receptors were gathered from a woman in her 30s with Graves' hyperthyroidism. Both conserved end residues are part of each CDR3. The order of the fields is CDR3 protein, CDR3 DNA, V gene, D gene, clone size, J gene. A D gene is named only where the DNA matches it firmly. Clone size is shown for a subset of rows, as once, few, many or a class of expanded clone.

CASKDGQLSSGANVLTF,TGTGCCAGCAAGGACGGACAGTTGAGCTCTGGGGCCAACGTCCTGACTTTC,TRBV6-1,.,few,TRBJ2-6
CASSIKQGDEQFF,TGTGCCAGTAGTATAAAACAGGGCGATGAGCAGTTCTTC,TRBV19,.,.,TRBJ2-1
CASSYRRGDTQYF,TGTGCCAGCAGTTACCGACGTGGGGATACGCAGTATTTT,TRBV6-9,.,.,TRBJ2-3
CASSLHGWTSGRGGETQYF,TGTGCCAGCAGCTTACATGGGTGGACTAGCGGGAGGGGGGGGGAGACCCAGTACTTC,TRBV7-2,TRBD2,.,TRBJ2-5
CASRSGRENEKLFF,TGTGCCAGCAGGTCGGGACGGGAAAATGAAAAACTGTTTTTT,TRBV12-3/TRBV12-4,.,.,TRBJ1-4
CASSSPGTSGRSYEQYF,TGTGCCAGCAGTTCCCCAGGGACTAGCGGGCGTTCCTACGAGCAGTACTTC,TRBV28,TRBD2,few,TRBJ2-7
CSARERGTAYYEQYF,TGCAGTGCTAGAGAGCGCGGGACAGCTTATTACGAGCAGTACTTC,TRBV20-1,.,many,TRBJ2-7
CASSKGESNQPQHF,TGTGCCAGCAGTAAGGGTGAAAGCAATCAGCCCCAGCATTTT,TRBV11-1,.,.,TRBJ1-5
CSVEGGSEQFF,TGCAGCGTTGAGGGCGGGAGTGAGCAGTTCTTC,TRBV29-1,TRBD2,many,TRBJ2-1
CASGWLAGGGEQFF,TGTGCCAGCGGATGGCTAGCGGGAGGAGGTGAGCAGTTCTTC,TRBV5-6,TRBD2,few,TRBJ2-1
CSVEDPGRETQYF,TGCAGCGTTGAAGATCCGGGGAGAGAGACCCAGTACTTC,TRBV29-1,.,many,TRBJ2-5
CASSQNSADTQYF,TGTGCCAGCTCACAGAACTCGGCGGATACGCAGTATTTT,TRBV18,.,many,TRBJ2-3
CASSLGGGSNEQFF,TGTGCCAGCAGCCTGGGCGGAGGGAGTAATGAGCAGTTCTTC,TRBV5-4,.,few,TRBJ2-1
CASSHFTGGRHANYGYTF,TGTGCCAGCAGCCATTTTACAGGGGGTAGGCACGCTAACTATGGCTACACCTTC,TRBV11-2,TRBD1,many,TRBJ1-2
CAWSGGETQYF,TGTGCCTGGAGTGGAGGAGAGACCCAGTACTTC,TRBV30,.,many,TRBJ2-5
CASSQEISSAGGANSPLHF,TGCGCCAGCAGCCAAGAAATAAGTTCGGCAGGGGGCGCGAATTCACCCCTCCACTTT,TRBV4-3,TRBD1,.,TRBJ1-6
CASRKTGQETQYF,TGTGCCAGCAGAAAGACAGGCCAAGAGACCCAGTACTTC,TRBV12-3/TRBV12-4,.,many,TRBJ2-5
CASSPSVLAANYGYTF,TGTGCCAGCTCACCGTCCGTCTTGGCTGCTAACTATGGCTACACCTTC,TRBV18,.,few,TRBJ1-2
CSAREEMGLLYNEQFF,TGCAGTGCTAGAGAGGAGATGGGACTACTATACAATGAGCAGTTCTTC,TRBV20-1,TRBD2,few,TRBJ2-1
CASSWLTSGLGDEQFF,TGTGCCAGCAGTTGGCTGACTAGCGGCTTAGGGGATGAGCAGTTCTTC,TRBV7-8,TRBD2,many,TRBJ2-1
CASSFHPTGNQPQHF,TGTGCCAGCAGTTTTCACCCTACGGGCAATCAGCCCCAGCATTTT,TRBV28,.,many,TRBJ1-5
CASSPERRVAYNEQFF,TGTGCCAGCTCACCCGAGAGGAGGGTAGCCTACAATGAGCAGTTCTTC,TRBV18,.,few,TRBJ2-1
CASRTGRVDQPQHF,TGTGCCAGCAGGACAGGGAGAGTTGATCAGCCCCAGCATTTT,TRBV12-3/TRBV12-4,TRBD1,many,TRBJ1-5
CASKGGATNYGYTF,TGTGCCAGCAAAGGGGGGGCGACTAACTATGGCTACACCTTC,TRBV2,.,many,TRBJ1-2
CASSPNLRSGHYEQYF,TGTGCCAGCAGTCCTAACCTACGTTCGGGGCATTACGAGCAGTACTTC,TRBV28,.,many,TRBJ2-7
CASSQVGWRSEQFF,TGCGCCAGCAGCCAAGTAGGGTGGCGCAGCGAGCAGTTCTTC,TRBV4-1,.,.,TRBJ2-1
CASSGDTESEYF,TGTGCCAGCAGCGGGGACACGGAATCTGAGTACTTC,TRBV5-5,.,many,TRBJ2-5
CASSLVGLAGGTGNEQFF,TGTGCCAGCAGCTTAGTTGGTCTAGCGGGAGGTACCGGCAATGAGCAGTTCTTC,TRBV7-9,TRBD2,few,TRBJ2-1
CASSLAPTDVGGQPQHF,TGCGCCAGCAGCTTGGCTCCTACTGACGTAGGCGGTCAGCCCCAGCATTTT,TRBV5-1,.,many,TRBJ1-5
CASRELAGSNEQFF,TGTGCCAGCAGGGAACTAGCGGGATCCAATGAGCAGTTCTTC,TRBV2,TRBD2,many,TRBJ2-1
CASSGTGATEAFF,TGTGCCAGCAGTGGGACAGGGGCCACTGAAGCTTTCTTT,TRBV12-3/TRBV12-4,TRBD1,.,TRBJ1-1
CSARDAGHTEAFF,TGCAGTGCTAGAGATGCAGGGCATACTGAAGCTTTCTTT,TRBV20-1,.,few,TRBJ1-1
CASSYLTGRDQPQHF,TGTGCCAGCAGTTACCTGACAGGGAGGGACCAGCCCCAGCATTTT,TRBV7-8,TRBD1,.,TRBJ1-5
CASIGRAVRGNNEQFF,TGTGCCAGCATCGGGAGGGCCGTGCGGGGTAACAATGAGCAGTTCTTC,TRBV3-1,TRBD2,many,TRBJ2-1
CASKSGFGSRENSPLHF,TGCGCCAGCAAGTCAGGATTCGGGAGCAGGGAAAATTCACCCCTCCACTTT,TRBV5-1,.,few,TRBJ1-6
CASNTAGRRGVEAFF,TGTGCCAGCAACACAGCAGGGAGGCGAGGAGTTGAAGCTTTCTTT,TRBV2,.,.,TRBJ1-1
CASSIHRGSGGANVLTF,TGTGCCAGCAGCATCCACAGGGGTTCGGGTGGGGCCAACGTCCTGACTTTC,TRBV28,TRBD1,few,TRBJ2-6
CASSYADRGQEQFF,TGTGCCAGCAGTTACGCCGACAGGGGCCAGGAGCAGTTCTTC,TRBV6-5,TRBD1,.,TRBJ2-1
CSALLARGDYEQYF,TGCAGTGCTCTACTAGCGAGAGGGGACTACGAGCAGTACTTC,TRBV20-1,TRBD2,many,TRBJ2-7
CASSQQGNEQFF,TGTGCCAGCAGCCAACAGGGCAATGAGCAGTTCTTC,TRBV13,.,many,TRBJ2-1
CASSQEGQAYEQYF,TGTGCCAGCAGCCAAGAGGGACAGGCCTACGAGCAGTACTTC,TRBV3-1,TRBD1,few,TRBJ2-7
CASSLTPGEQYF,TGTGCCAGCAGTTTAACTCCGGGTGAGCAGTACTTC,TRBV12-3/TRBV12-4,.,many,TRBJ2-7
CAWSVGTYNEQFF,TGTGCCTGGAGTGTCGGGACCTATAATGAGCAGTTCTTC,TRBV30,.,many,TRBJ2-1
CASSEEARARFSEQYF,TGTGCCAGCAGTGAAGAAGCCCGGGCGAGGTTTTCCGAGCAGTACTTC,TRBV6-1,.,many,TRBJ2-7
CASSQGPGTSGSNEQFF,TGTGCCAGCAGCCAAGGGCCCGGGACTAGCGGGTCAAATGAGCAGTTCTTC,TRBV3-1,TRBD2,many,TRBJ2-1